The present TCR beta chain was sequenced within a study of blood T cell repertoires in COVID-19. Across the study: PBMCs, B-cell-depleted T cells, or T cells provided the cDNA or gDNA that made up the material.

TCRdb's table, derived via immunoSEQ multiplex PCR, lists solely in-frame clones and lacks some. The sample contains tens of thousands of clones, roughly 90% of which appear only once. The CDR3 covers 14 residues. In germline, CDR1 is MDHEN, CDR2 SYDVKM. J lost 4 bases, V lost 5 bases, and 6 bases had no gene match. The V and J genes are TRBV28 and TRBJ2-5, with 8 positions matching TRBD1. This TCR came from a man in his fifties with COVID-19, enrolled during active disease. Sequencing used peripheral blood. CDR3 sequence (DNA): TGTGCCAGCAGTACTTTGACAGGGGTAGAGACCCAGTACTTC. It translates to CASSTLTGVETQYF.